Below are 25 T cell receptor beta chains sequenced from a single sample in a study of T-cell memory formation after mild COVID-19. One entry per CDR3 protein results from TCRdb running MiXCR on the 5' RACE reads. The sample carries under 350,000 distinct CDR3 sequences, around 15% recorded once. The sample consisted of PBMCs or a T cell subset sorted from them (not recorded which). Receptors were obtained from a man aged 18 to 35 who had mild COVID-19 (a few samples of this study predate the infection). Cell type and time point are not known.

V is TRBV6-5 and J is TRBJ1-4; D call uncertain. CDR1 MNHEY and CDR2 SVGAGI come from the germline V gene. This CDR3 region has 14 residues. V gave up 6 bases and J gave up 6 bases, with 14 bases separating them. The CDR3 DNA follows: TGTGCCAGCAGGTCAAGGGCTGAGGATGAAAAACTGTTTTTT. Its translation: CASRSRAEDEKLFF.

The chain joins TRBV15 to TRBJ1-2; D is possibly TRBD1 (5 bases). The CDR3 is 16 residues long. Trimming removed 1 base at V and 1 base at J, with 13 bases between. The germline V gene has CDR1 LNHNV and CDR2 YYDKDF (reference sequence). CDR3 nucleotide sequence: TGTGCCACCAGCAGAGCCAAGGGGAAGCATAACTATGGCTACACCTTC. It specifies CATSRAKGKHNYGYTF.

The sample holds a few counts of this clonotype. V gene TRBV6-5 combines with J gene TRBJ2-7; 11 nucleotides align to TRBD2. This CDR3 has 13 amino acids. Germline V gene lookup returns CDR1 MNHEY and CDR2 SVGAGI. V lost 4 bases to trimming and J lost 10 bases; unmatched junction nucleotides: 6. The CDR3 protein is CASSSRLAGLQYV. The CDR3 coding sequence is TGTGCCAGCAGTTCAAGACTAGCGGGGTTACAGTACGTC.

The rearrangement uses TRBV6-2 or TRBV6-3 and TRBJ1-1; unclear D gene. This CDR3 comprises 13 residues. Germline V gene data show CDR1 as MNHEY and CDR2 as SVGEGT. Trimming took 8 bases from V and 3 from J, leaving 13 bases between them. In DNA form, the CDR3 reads TGTGCCAGCGGGTACAGCCACTACACTGAAGCTTTCTTT. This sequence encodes CASGYSHYTEAFF.

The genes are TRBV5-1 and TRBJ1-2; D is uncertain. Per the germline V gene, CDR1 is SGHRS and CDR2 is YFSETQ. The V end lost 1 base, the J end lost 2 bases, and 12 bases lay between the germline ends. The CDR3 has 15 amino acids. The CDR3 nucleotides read TGCGCCAGCAGCTTGACCGGACCGACCAACTATGGCTACACCTTC. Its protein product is CASSLTGPTNYGYTF.

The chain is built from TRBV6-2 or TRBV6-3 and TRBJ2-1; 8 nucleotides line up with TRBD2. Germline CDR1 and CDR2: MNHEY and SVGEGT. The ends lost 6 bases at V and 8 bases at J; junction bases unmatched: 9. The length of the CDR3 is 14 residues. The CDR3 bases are TGTGCCAGCAGAAACGGGGGGGCATTGGATGAGCAGTTCTTC. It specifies CASRNGGALDEQFF.

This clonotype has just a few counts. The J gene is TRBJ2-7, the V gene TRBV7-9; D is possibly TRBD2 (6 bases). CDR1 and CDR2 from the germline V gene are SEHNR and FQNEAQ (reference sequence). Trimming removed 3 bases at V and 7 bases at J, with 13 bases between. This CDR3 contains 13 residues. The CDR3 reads CASSLGGTSEQYF. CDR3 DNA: TGTGCCAGCAGCTTGGGCGGGACGTCTGAGCAGTACTTC.

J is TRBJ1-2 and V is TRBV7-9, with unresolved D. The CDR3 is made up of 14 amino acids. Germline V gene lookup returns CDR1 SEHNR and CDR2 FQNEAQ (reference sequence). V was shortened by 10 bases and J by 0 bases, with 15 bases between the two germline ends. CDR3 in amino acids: CATLDENPNYGYTF. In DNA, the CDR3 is TGTGCCACCCTGGACGAAAATCCTAACTATGGCTACACCTTC.

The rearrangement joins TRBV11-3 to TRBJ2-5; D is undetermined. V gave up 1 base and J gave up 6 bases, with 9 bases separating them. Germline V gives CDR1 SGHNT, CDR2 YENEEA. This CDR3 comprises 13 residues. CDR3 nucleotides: TGTGCCAGCAGCTTAGGGCTGGGAAAGACCCAGTACTTC. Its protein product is CASSLGLGKTQYF.

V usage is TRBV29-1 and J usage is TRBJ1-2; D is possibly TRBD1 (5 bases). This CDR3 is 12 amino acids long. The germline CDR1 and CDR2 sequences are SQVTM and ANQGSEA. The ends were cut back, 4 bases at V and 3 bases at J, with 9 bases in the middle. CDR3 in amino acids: CSVGRGDYGYTF. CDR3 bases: TGCAGCGTTGGACGAGGGGACTATGGCTACACCTTC.

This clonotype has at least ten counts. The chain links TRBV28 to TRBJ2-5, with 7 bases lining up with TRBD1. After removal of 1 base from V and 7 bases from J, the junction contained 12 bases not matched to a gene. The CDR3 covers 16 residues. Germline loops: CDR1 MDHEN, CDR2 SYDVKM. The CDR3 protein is CASSLYGTVIAGTQYF. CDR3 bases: TGTGCCAGCAGTTTATATGGGACAGTAATTGCTGGGACCCAGTACTTC.

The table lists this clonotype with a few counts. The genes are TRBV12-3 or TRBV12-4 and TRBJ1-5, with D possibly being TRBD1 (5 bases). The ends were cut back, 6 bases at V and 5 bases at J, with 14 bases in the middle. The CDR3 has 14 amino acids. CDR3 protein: CASSPSGVDQPQHF. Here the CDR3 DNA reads TGTGCCAGCAGCCCGTCGGGGGTAGATCAGCCCCAGCATTTT.

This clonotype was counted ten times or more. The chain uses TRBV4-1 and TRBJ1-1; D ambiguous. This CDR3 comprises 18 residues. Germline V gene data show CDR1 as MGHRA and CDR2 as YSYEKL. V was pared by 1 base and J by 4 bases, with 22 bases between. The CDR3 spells CASSQVGASLGRATEAFF. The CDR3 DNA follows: TGCGCCAGCAGCCAAGTGGGTGCGTCTCTAGGAAGGGCCACTGAAGCTTTCTTT.

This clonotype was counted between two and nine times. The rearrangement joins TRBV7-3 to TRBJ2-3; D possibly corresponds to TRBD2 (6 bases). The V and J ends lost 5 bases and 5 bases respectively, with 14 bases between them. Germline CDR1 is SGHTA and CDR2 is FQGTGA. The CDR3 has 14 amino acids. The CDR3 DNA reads TGTGCCAGCAGCATCATCGGGGGTGGAGATACGCAGTATTTT. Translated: CASSIIGGGDTQYF.

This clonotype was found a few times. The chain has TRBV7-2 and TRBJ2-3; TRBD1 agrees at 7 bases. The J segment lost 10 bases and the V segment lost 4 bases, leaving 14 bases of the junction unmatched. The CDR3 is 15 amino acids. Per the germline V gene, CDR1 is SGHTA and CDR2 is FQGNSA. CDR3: CASSSRRQGELPQYF. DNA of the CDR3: TGTGCCAGCAGCTCTAGGAGACAGGGTGAGCTTCCGCAGTATTTT.

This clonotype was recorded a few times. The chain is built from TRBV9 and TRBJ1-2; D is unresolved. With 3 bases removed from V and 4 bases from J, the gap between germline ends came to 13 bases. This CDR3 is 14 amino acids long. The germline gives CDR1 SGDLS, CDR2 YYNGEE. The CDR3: CASSAGLVGYGYTF. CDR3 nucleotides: TGTGCCAGCAGCGCCGGACTAGTCGGCTATGGCTACACCTTC.

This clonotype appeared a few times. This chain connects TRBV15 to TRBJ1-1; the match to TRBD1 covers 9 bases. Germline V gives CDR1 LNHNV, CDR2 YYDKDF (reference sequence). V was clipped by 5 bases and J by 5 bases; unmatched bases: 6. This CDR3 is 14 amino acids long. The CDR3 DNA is TGTGCCACCAGCGTCGACAGGGGGAGGACTGAAGCTTTCTTT. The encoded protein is CATSVDRGRTEAFF.

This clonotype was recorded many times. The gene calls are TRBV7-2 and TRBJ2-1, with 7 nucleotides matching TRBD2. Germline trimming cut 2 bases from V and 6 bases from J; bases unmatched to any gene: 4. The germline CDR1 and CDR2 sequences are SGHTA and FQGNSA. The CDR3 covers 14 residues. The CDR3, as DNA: TGTGCCAGCAGCTTATGGGCTAGCGGCAATGAGCAGTTCTTC. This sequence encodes CASSLWASGNEQFF.

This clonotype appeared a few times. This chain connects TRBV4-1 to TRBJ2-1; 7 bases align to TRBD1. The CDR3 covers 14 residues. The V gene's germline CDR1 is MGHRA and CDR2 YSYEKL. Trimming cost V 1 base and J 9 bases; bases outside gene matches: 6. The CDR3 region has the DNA TGCGCCAGCAGCCAAGTAGTAGGGGGCACTGAGCAGTTCTTC. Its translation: CASSQVVGGTEQFF.

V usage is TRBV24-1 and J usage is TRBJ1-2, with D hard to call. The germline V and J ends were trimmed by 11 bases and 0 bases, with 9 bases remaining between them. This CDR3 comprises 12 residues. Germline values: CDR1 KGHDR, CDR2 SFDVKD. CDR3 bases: TGTGCCATCAGCCTATCTAACTATGGCTACACCTTC. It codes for CAISLSNYGYTF.

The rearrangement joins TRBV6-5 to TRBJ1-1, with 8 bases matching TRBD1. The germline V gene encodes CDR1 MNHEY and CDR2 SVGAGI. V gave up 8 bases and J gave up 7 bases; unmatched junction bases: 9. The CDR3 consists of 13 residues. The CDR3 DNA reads TGTGCCAGCGCCCCCCAGGGGGCCCGTGAAGCTTTCTTT. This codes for CASAPQGAREAFF.

For the CDR3, the DNA is TGTGCCAGCAGCCAACAGGGGCAGGGGAGGGGCAATGAGCAGTTCTTC. Protein product: CASSQQGQGRGNEQFF. This chain joins TRBV3-1 and TRBJ2-1, with D perhaps TRBD2 (7 bases). This CDR3 is built from 16 residues. The germline V and J ends were trimmed by 2 bases and 6 bases, with 17 bases remaining between them. The germline V gene has CDR1 LGHDT and CDR2 YNNKEL (reference sequence).

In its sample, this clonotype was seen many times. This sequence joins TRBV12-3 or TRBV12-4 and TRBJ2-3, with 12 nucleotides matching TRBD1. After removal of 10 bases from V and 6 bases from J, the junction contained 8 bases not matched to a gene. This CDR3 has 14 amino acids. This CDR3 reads CATSGDRGQDTQYF. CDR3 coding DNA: TGTGCCACCTCTGGGGACAGGGGGCAGGATACGCAGTATTTT.

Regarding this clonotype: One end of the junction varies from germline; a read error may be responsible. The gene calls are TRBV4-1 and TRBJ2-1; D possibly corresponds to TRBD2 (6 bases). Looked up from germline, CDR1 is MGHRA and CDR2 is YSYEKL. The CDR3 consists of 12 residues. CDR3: CASSQEGLAMIF. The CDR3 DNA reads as TGCGCCAGCAGCCAAGAGGGACTCGCCATGATCTTC.

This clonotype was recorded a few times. The CDR3 DNA follows: TGCCTGGCCAATGAGCAGTTCTTC. Translated: CLANEQFF. The chain couples TRBV23-1 to TRBJ2-1; the D is unclear. TRBV23-1 is an open reading frame, and its role is uncertain. The CDR3 spans 8 residues.